This T cell receptor beta chain was found in a study of T cells expressing NK-cell markers. Study observations and caveats: It remained uncertain whether the expanded NKG2C+ T cell clones were specific for HCMV antigens.

The CDR3 is 15 residues long. Germline V gene sequence: CDR1 SGHTA, CDR2 FQGNSA. For TCR beta, cDNA was produced by 5'RACE template switching with UMIs. Reprocessing the 5' RACE reads, TCRdb reports a single entry for every CDR3 protein and omits DNA. The sample has 300,000 or so distinct CDR3 sequences. A note on this clonotype: Its target is unknown.

Sequencing was performed on blood T cells: a sorted CD56 or NKG2C T cell subset, CD4+ or CD8+ T cells, or bulk PBMC T cells (not recorded which). This clonotype originated in a woman between 18 and 69 years old in good health. This chain connects TRBV7-2 to TRBJ2-5. CDR3 in amino acids: CASSLSPMHQETQYF.